Listed below are T cell receptor beta chains from one sample, sequenced in a study of blood T cell repertoires in COVID-19. Only in-frame clones appear in the TCRdb table, and some are missing; sequencing was by immunoSEQ multiplex PCR. The sample lists about 90,000 clones; 90% were seen once. The sequenced sample consisted of peripheral blood. All receptors derive from a middle-aged man with acute or convalescent COVID-19. Both conserved end residues are part of each CDR3. A D gene is named only where the DNA matches it firmly. Clone size is not always given. Where it is, it says once, few, many or a class for expanded clones.

j_call d_call v_call clone_size cdr3_aa cdr3_nt
TRBJ2-7 TRBD1 TRBV5-1 NA CASSRDSDRDEQYF TGCGCCAGCAGCCGGGACAGCGATCGAGACGAGCAGTACTTC
TRBJ2-4 NA TRBV18 NA CASSRGGGNIQYF TGTGCCAGCTCACGAGGAGGCGGGAACATTCAGTACTTC
TRBJ2-1 NA TRBV7-2 NA CASSILSPEGQFF TGTGCCAGCAGCATACTTTCGCCCGAGGGGCAGTTCTTC
TRBJ1-1 TRBD1 TRBV5-6 NA CASSFWTGVLNTEAFF TGTGCCAGCAGCTTTTGGACAGGGGTCTTAAACACTGAAGCTTTCTTT
TRBJ2-3 TRBD2 TRBV9 NA CASSVLAGGIDTQYF TGTGCCAGCAGCGTACTAGCGGGAGGAATAGATACGCAGTATTTT
TRBJ1-5 NA TRBV19 NA CASNIRDTRSPQHF TGTGCCAGTAATATCCGGGACACACGGTCGCCCCAGCATTTT
TRBJ2-1 TRBD1 TRBV24-1 NA CATSDLDRADRVF TGTGCCACCAGTGATCTCGACAGGGCGGATAGGGTCTTC
TRBJ1-1 NA TRBV6-1 once CASSEVRANTEAFF TGTGCCAGCAGTGAAGTGAGAGCGAACACTGAAGCTTTCTTT
TRBJ1-4 NA TRBV4-1 NA CATATATNEKLFF TGCGCCACCGCGACAGCAACTAATGAAAAACTGTTTTTT
TRBJ1-6 TRBD1 TRBV6-5 NA CASRVGTGDSPLHF TGTGCCAGCAGGGTCGGGACAGGTGATTCACCCCTCCACTTT
TRBJ2-7 NA TRBV27 NA CASSTYRAGYEQYF TGTGCCAGCAGTACTTACAGGGCGGGCTACGAGCAGTACTTC
TRBJ2-3 TRBD1 TRBV20-1 NA CSASVQGARNTQYF TGCAGTGCTAGTGTACAGGGGGCGAGGAATACGCAGTATTTT
TRBJ1-2 NA TRBV19 NA CASIPGSFNYGYTF TGTGCCAGTATCCCGGGTTCCTTCAACTATGGCTACACCTTC
TRBJ1-2 TRBD1 TRBV11-3 NA CASSSAGTGSSNYGYTF TGTGCCAGCAGCTCAGCCGGGACAGGGTCCTCTAACTATGGCTACACCTTC
TRBJ1-3 NA TRBV9 NA CASSGRGISGNTIYF TGTGCCAGCAGCGGTCGGGGAATCTCAGGAAACACCATATATTTT
TRBJ1-1 NA TRBV19 NA CASTPSRDTEAFF TGTGCCAGTACCCCATCTCGGGACACTGAAGCTTTCTTT
TRBJ2-7 NA TRBV21-1 NA CASSKGEGRHYEQYF TGTGCCAGCAGCAAGGGAGAAGGACGGCACTACGAGCAGTACTTC
TRBJ1-5 NA TRBV4-3 once CASSQERSAQPQHF TGCGCCAGCAGCCAAGAGAGAAGCGCCCAGCCCCAGCATTTT
TRBJ2-7 TRBD2 TRBV6-6 NA CASSRPGLAGGLSYEQYF TGTGCCAGCAGTCGGCCGGGACTAGCGGGAGGGCTCTCCTACGAGCAGTACTTC
TRBJ2-1 TRBD2 TRBV19 NA CASSRSSGHNEQFF TGTGCCAGTAGTCGGTCTAGCGGTCACAATGAGCAGTTCTTC
TRBJ1-3 TRBD1 TRBV5-1 NA CASSRTGDSGNTIYF TGCGCCAGCAGCCGGACAGGGGACTCTGGAAACACCATATATTTT
TRBJ2-2 NA TRBV28 once CASSLVQTGELFF TGTGCCAGCAGTTTGGTACAGACCGGGGAGCTGTTTTTT
TRBJ2-4 NA TRBV7-8 once CASSPAGRGRTLAKNIQYF TGTGCCAGCAGCCCCGCCGGCAGGGGGAGGACTCTAGCCAAAAACATTCAGTACTTC